Listed below are T cell receptor beta chains from one sample, sequenced in a study of blood T cell repertoires in COVID-19. Clones were read by immunoSEQ multiplex PCR, and TCRdb kept only the in-frame ones, dropping some. The sample consists of around 56,000 clones, 80% to 95% of them appearing once. Input material: peripheral blood. Receptor source: a man older than 75 with acute or convalescent COVID-19. The CDR3 runs from the conserved cysteine through the conserved F or W. The order of the fields is clone size, V gene, D gene, J gene, CDR3 protein, CDR3 DNA. The D gene is left open where the match is weak. A clone size is listed for some rows: how often the clone was seen (once, few, many), or a class if it is expanded.

>-|TRBV30|-|TRBJ2-7
CAWSVGGYEQYF
TGTGCCTGGAGTGTCGGGGGCTACGAGCAGTACTTC
>-|TRBV7-2|TRBD2|TRBJ2-7
CASSPQGLAGGYEQYF
TGTGCCAGCAGCCCTCAGGGACTAGCGGGGGGATACGAGCAGTACTTC
>-|TRBV15|-|TRBJ2-7
CATSRDTDIFYEQYF
TGTGCCACCAGCAGAGATACGGACATCTTCTACGAGCAGTACTTC
>-|TRBV19|TRBD2|TRBJ2-1
CASSITSGTAHNEQFF
TGTGCCAGTAGTATAACTAGCGGGACTGCCCACAATGAGCAGTTCTTC
>-|TRBV2|-|TRBJ2-6
CASSVERSGANVLTF
TGTGCCAGCAGTGTGGAGCGCTCTGGGGCCAACGTCCTGACTTTC
>-|TRBV7-9|TRBD2|TRBJ2-3
CASSQGLADLISRTDTQYF
TGTGCCAGCAGCCAAGGACTAGCGGACCTAATATCCCGCACAGATACGCAGTATTTT
>-|TRBV7-8|-|TRBJ2-5
CASSLVRSAVETQYF
TGTGCCAGCAGCTTAGTTCGGAGCGCCGTAGAGACCCAGTACTTC
>-|TRBV27|TRBD1|TRBJ2-4
CATRQGDGIQYF
TGTGCCACCAGACAGGGTGATGGCATTCAGTACTTC
>-|TRBV5-1|TRBD1|TRBJ1-5
CASSPGTGDQPQHF
TGCGCCAGCAGCCCAGGGACAGGGGATCAGCCCCAGCATTTT
>-|TRBV29-1|-|TRBJ2-2
CSVRQGWNTGELFF
TGCAGCGTTCGGCAGGGGTGGAACACCGGGGAGCTGTTTTTT
>-|TRBV7-9|-|TRBJ1-5
CASSFASGDNQPQHF
TGTGCCAGCAGCTTTGCCTCGGGGGACAATCAGCCCCAGCATTTT
>-|TRBV7-9|TRBD1|TRBJ2-3
CASSASGTVTDTQYF
TGTGCCAGCAGCGCCTCCGGGACAGTAACAGATACGCAGTATTTT
>-|TRBV15|TRBD1|TRBJ1-2
CATSRGYPGTGGFNYGYTF
TGTGCCACCAGCAGAGGCTACCCCGGGACAGGGGGCTTTAACTATGGCTACACCTTC
>once|TRBV7-9|TRBD1|TRBJ1-2
CASSFGDRPSNGYTF
TGTGCCAGCAGCTTCGGGGACAGGCCATCCAATGGCTACACCTTC
>-|TRBV6-6|-|TRBJ2-3
CASSYSAGTSTDTQYF
TGTGCCAGCAGTTACTCCGCAGGGACTAGCACAGATACGCAGTATTTT
>-|TRBV25-1|-|TRBJ1-3
CASSGGTAGSGNTIYF
TGTGCCAGCAGTGGGGGCACGGCGGGATCTGGAAACACCATATATTTT
>-|TRBV29-1|-|TRBJ1-5
CSVGHSNQPQHF
TGCAGCGTTGGACATAGCAATCAGCCCCAGCATTTT
>-|TRBV4-1|-|TRBJ1-6
CASSQEGKPRNSPLHF
TGCGCCAGCAGCCAAGAAGGAAAACCCAGGAATTCACCCCTCCACTTT
>-|TRBV4-2|-|TRBJ1-6
CASSQSGNDSPLHF
TGTGCCAGCAGCCAATCGGGGAATGATTCACCCCTCCACTTT
>-|TRBV6-5|-|TRBJ2-2
CASSYSPGDTGELFF
TGTGCCAGCAGTTACTCCCCCGGGGACACCGGGGAGCTGTTTTTT
>-|TRBV27|-|TRBJ1-2
CASSLAGDYGYTF
TGTGCCAGCAGTTTGGCAGGGGACTATGGCTACACCTTC
>-|TRBV5-1|-|TRBJ2-7
CASSLEHRYEQYF
TGCGCCAGCAGCCTCGAGCACCGCTACGAGCAGTACTTC
>-|TRBV6-5|-|TRBJ2-7
CASRAGDTSSYEQYF
TGTGCCAGCCGGGCGGGGGACACCTCCTCCTACGAGCAGTACTTC
>-|TRBV6-5|-|TRBJ1-6
CASSLTGNNSPLHF
TGTGCCAGCAGCCTTACAGGGAATAATTCACCCCTCCACTTT
>once|TRBV14|TRBD2|TRBJ2-7
CASRLTAGVHEQYF
TGTGCCAGCAGGTTGACGGCGGGAGTCCACGAGCAGTACTTC
>-|TRBV19|TRBD2|TRBJ2-2
CASNPGGANTGELFF
TGTGCCAGTAACCCGGGGGGAGCGAACACCGGGGAGCTGTTTTTT
>-|TRBV18|TRBD2|TRBJ2-1
CASSLGRPSGGVRQFF
TGTGCCAGCTCACTTGGACGGCCTAGCGGGGGGGTGCGGCAGTTCTTC
>-|TRBV6-5|TRBD1|TRBJ2-2
CARPGTVLTGELFF
TGTGCCAGACCCGGGACAGTCCTCACCGGGGAGCTGTTTTTT
>-|TRBV19|-|TRBJ2-7
CASSIAATGNYEQYF
TGTGCCAGTAGTATAGCCGCAACAGGGAATTACGAGCAGTACTTC
>once|TRBV20-1|-|TRBJ2-1
CSGSTYNEQFF
TGCAGTGGAAGCACCTACAATGAGCAGTTCTTC
>-|TRBV10-3|TRBD1|TRBJ2-4
CAISATGGLDKNIQYF
TGTGCCATCAGCGCCACAGGGGGTTTAGACAAAAACATTCAGTACTTC
>-|TRBV4-1|-|TRBJ1-5
CASSQENFGPQHF
TGCGCCAGCAGCCAAGAAAACTTTGGGCCCCAGCATTTT
>-|TRBV28|-|TRBJ2-5
CASSQPSGSDPGETQYF
TGTGCCAGCAGCCAACCGTCGGGATCGGACCCGGGGGAGACCCAGTACTTC
>-|TRBV19|TRBD1|TRBJ1-1
CASSNQQGTEAFF
TGTGCCAGTAGTAACCAACAGGGGACTGAAGCTTTCTTT
>-|TRBV11-2|-|TRBJ2-5
CASSLDRETQYF
TGTGCCAGCAGCTTAGATCGAGAGACCCAGTACTTC
>-|TRBV11-2|-|TRBJ1-2
CASSLRQAVGGYTF
TGTGCCAGCAGCTTACGACAGGCCGTAGGGGGCTACACCTTC
>-|TRBV18|-|TRBJ2-3
CASSQSPAADTQYF
TGTGCCAGCTCACAAAGCCCTGCGGCAGATACGCAGTATTTT
>-|TRBV7-2|TRBD2|TRBJ2-1
CASSLVAGGGSEQFF
TGTGCCAGCAGCTTAGTAGCGGGGGGCGGGAGTGAGCAGTTCTTC
>-|TRBV28|-|TRBJ1-5
CASSFPGFSNQPQHF
TGTGCCAGCAGTTTCCCAGGATTTAGCAATCAGCCCCAGCATTTT
>-|TRBV27|TRBD2|TRBJ2-1
CASSLLAGGDEQFF
TGTGCCAGCAGTTTACTAGCGGGGGGCGATGAGCAGTTCTTC
>-|TRBV19|TRBD1|TRBJ1-1
CASSSVGQGTNTEAFF
TGTGCCAGTAGTAGCGTCGGACAGGGAACGAACACTGAAGCTTTCTTT
>-|TRBV6-2/TRBV6-3|TRBD1|TRBJ1-2
CASSYGDRWDGYTF
TGTGCCAGCAGTTACGGGGACAGGTGGGATGGCTACACCTTC
>-|TRBV6-5|TRBD1|TRBJ2-4
CASRSTGEAKNIQYF
TGTGCCAGCAGGTCAACAGGGGAAGCCAAAAACATTCAGTACTTC
>-|TRBV5-1|TRBD1|TRBJ1-2
CASSLDGQGAIGYTF
TGCGCCAGCAGCTTGGATGGACAGGGGGCAATAGGCTACACCTTC
>-|TRBV19|-|TRBJ2-2
CASTEQVDTGELFF
TGTGCCAGTACAGAGCAGGTTGACACCGGGGAGCTGTTTTTT
>few|TRBV6-6|TRBD1|TRBJ2-7
CASTSTGGYEQYF
TGTGCCAGCACCTCGACAGGGGGCTACGAGCAGTACTTC
>-|TRBV6-2/TRBV6-3|TRBD1|TRBJ2-7
CASSLGQGFGEQYF
TGTGCCAGCAGCCTGGGACAGGGATTCGGCGAGCAGTACTTC
>-|TRBV11-2|TRBD2|TRBJ2-7
CASAIAGGEQYF
TGTGCCAGCGCGATAGCGGGTGGCGAGCAGTACTTC
>-|TRBV3-1/TRBV3-2|TRBD1|TRBJ2-5
CASSQGTGKQETQYF
TGTGCCAGCAGCCAAGGGACAGGGAAACAAGAGACCCAGTACTTC
>few|TRBV20-1|TRBD1|TRBJ2-7
CSASRGQGVYEQYF
TGCAGTGCGAGTAGGGGACAGGGGGTATACGAGCAGTACTTC
>-|TRBV5-1|-|TRBJ2-7
CASSLEPGSSYEQYF
TGCGCCAGCAGCTTGGAGCCGGGAAGCTCCTACGAGCAGTACTTC
>-|TRBV6-5|TRBD2|TRBJ2-5
CASTLSGGEETQYF
TGTGCCAGCACCCTTAGCGGGGGGGAAGAGACCCAGTACTTC